This T cell receptor (beta chain) appears in the sequencing data of a study of OX40 agonist ivuxolimab in advanced cancers. Across the whole study: A history of anti-PD-1, anti-PD-L1 or anti-CTLA-4 therapy was acceptable, and about 40% had some. Partial responses occurred in Three dose-escalation patients, one with hepatocellular carcinoma and two with cutaneous melanoma. Whole-study results and caveats: Relative to CD4+ cells, CD8+ T cells on average had more expanded clones.

Note on this clone: What it recognizes is unknown.

The CDR3 runs 15 residues. V lost 1 base to trimming and J lost 0 bases, with 7 bases between them. Per germline, CDR1 SGHVS and CDR2 FNYEAQ. Samples of blood were obtained at baseline, on cycle 4 day 1, and on cycle 7 day 1. Sequencing was performed with immunoSEQ multiplex PCR; in TCRdb, only in-frame clones are kept and a portion is missing. The repertoire has just over 90,000 clones, more than 85% of them found once; the top ten carry about 3.4%. The clonotype was recovered from an adult with an advanced solid tumor such as melanoma, head and neck, liver or kidney cancer. The chain uses TRBV7-6 and TRBJ1-3, with D uncertain. This specimen consisted of CD4+ or CD8+ T cells sorted from blood, obtained in a trial of the OX40 agonist ivuxolimab. CDR3: CASSLGSSSGNTIYF. In DNA form, the CDR3 reads TGTGCCAGCAGCTTAGGGTCGAGCTCTGGAAACACCATATATTTT.